This T cell receptor beta chain came from a study of T cell responses to AZD1222 COVID-19 vaccine. Study-wide background: Whether given at about 4 or about 12 weeks, second doses were pooled. Overall study results and limits: Researchers report vaccine-associated CD4 TCRs spanning spike, with dominance at 160-218 and 743-854. Baseline seropositivity characterized only a handful of AZD1222 recipients.

The CDR3 runs to 15 residues. Germline-derived CDR1 and CDR2 are SGHRS and YFSETQ. Trimming shortened V by 4 bases and J by 3 bases, and 15 bases separated the two germline ends. Remarks on this clone: Its antigen remains unknown.

The method was immunoSEQ multiplex PCR; TCRdb's version includes in-frame clones alone and lacks a portion of them. The table records about 130,000 clones, roughly 84% of them present only once. The source is an adult in good health. The input for sequencing was peripheral blood, taken on day 0 of AZD1222 vaccination. This rearrangement joins TRBV5-1 to TRBJ2-3; D might be TRBD1 (6 bases). Here the CDR3 reads CASSPWGLGTDTQYF. As DNA, the CDR3 is TGCGCCAGCAGCCCATGGGGGCTGGGGACAGATACGCAGTATTTT.